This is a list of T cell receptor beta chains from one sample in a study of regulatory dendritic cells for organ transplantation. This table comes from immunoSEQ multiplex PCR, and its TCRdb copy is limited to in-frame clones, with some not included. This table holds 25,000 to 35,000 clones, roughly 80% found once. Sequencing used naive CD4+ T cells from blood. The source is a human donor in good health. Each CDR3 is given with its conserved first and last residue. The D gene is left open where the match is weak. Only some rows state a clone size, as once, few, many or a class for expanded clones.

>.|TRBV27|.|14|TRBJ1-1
CASSLLGDSGEAFF
TGTGCCAGCAGTTTATTAGGAGACAGTGGCGAAGCTTTCTTT
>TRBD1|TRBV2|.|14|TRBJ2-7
CASSESGQYYEQYF
TGTGCCAGCAGTGAATCGGGACAGTACTACGAGCAGTACTTC
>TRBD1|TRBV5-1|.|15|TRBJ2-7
CASSPSGTDSYEQYF
TGCGCCAGCAGCCCGTCCGGGACAGACTCCTACGAGCAGTACTTC
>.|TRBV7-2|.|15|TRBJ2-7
CASSLVGKGDYEQYF
TGTGCCAGCAGCTTAGTAGGGAAGGGGGACTACGAGCAGTACTTC
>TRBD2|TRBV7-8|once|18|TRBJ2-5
CASSFSSAGGQPKETQYF
TGTGCCAGCAGCTTTTCTTCGGCGGGGGGGCAGCCGAAAGAGACCCAGTACTTC
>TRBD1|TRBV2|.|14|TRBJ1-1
CASSPDRVSTEAFF
TGTGCCAGCAGCCCGGACAGGGTGAGCACTGAAGCTTTCTTT
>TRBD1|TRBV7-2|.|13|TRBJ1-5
CASRKDRDQPQHF
TGTGCCAGCAGAAAGGACAGGGATCAGCCCCAGCATTTT
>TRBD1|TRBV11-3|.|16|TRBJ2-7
CASSPGGGQGLEEQYF
TGTGCCAGCAGCCCGGGGGGGGGACAGGGGCTGGAGGAGCAGTACTTC
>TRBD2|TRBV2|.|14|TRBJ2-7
CASSVGGPPYEQYF
TGTGCCAGCAGTGTGGGAGGGCCCCCCTACGAGCAGTACTTC
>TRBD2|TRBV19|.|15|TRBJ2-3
CASSFASGGTDTQYF
TGTGCCAGTAGCTTCGCTAGCGGGGGAACAGATACGCAGTATTTT
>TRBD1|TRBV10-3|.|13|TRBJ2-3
CATGQGGTDTQYF
TGTGCCACCGGACAGGGGGGCACAGATACGCAGTATTTT
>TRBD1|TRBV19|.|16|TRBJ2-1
CASSSPGTGTGNEQFF
TGTGCCAGTAGTTCTCCCGGGACAGGGACCGGCAATGAGCAGTTCTTC
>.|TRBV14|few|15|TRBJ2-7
CASSQVSGGSYEQYF
TGTGCCAGCAGCCAAGTCTCCGGGGGCTCCTACGAGCAGTACTTC
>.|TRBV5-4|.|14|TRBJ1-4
CASSQTGLNEKLFF
TGTGCCAGCAGCCAAACAGGTTTAAATGAAAAACTGTTTTTT
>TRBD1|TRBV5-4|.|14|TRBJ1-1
CASSGRQGSTEAFF
TGTGCCAGCAGCGGAAGACAGGGGAGTACTGAAGCTTTCTTT
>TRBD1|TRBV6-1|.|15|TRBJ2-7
CASRFTRGRSYEQYF
TGTGCCAGCAGATTCACCAGGGGGCGATCCTACGAGCAGTACTTC
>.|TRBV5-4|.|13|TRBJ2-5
CASSPGVQETQYF
TGTGCCAGCAGTCCAGGCGTTCAAGAGACCCAGTACTTC
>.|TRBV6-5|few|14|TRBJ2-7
CASSQLRGVYEQYF
TGTGCCAGCAGCCAACTAAGGGGTGTCTACGAGCAGTACTTC
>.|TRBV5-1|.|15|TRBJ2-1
CASSSDSPSYNEQFF
TGCGCCAGCAGCTCCGACAGTCCGTCCTACAATGAGCAGTTCTTC
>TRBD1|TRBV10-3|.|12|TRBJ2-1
CATRQGSDEQFF
TGTGCCACCCGACAGGGGAGCGATGAGCAGTTCTTC
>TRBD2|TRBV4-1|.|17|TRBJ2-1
CATRGTSGGGRYNEQFF
TGCGCCACCAGAGGGACTAGCGGGGGGGGTCGGTACAATGAGCAGTTCTTC
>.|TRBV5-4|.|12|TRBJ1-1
CASSFLAREAFF
TGTGCCAGCAGCTTTCTGGCTCGTGAAGCTTTCTTT
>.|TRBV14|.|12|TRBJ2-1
CASSQVEGEQFF
TGTGCCAGCAGCCAAGTAGAGGGTGAGCAGTTCTTC
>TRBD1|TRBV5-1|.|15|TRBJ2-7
CASSLTGQRRNEQYF
TGCGCCAGCAGCCTAACGGGACAGCGTAGGAACGAGCAGTACTTC
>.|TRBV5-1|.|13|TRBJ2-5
CASSLTSRETQYF
TGCGCCAGCAGCTTGACTAGCCGGGAGACCCAGTACTTC
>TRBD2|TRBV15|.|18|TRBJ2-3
CATSSALETSGGTDTQYF
TGTGCCACCAGCAGTGCTCTCGAGACTAGCGGGGGAACAGATACGCAGTATTTT
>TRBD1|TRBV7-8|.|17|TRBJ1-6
CASRPGNRDSYNSPLHF
TGTGCCAGCAGACCCGGAAACCGGGACAGCTATAATTCACCCCTCCACTTT
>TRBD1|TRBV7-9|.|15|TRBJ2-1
CASSRRQGDSGEQFF
TGTGCCAGCAGCCGTAGACAGGGTGATTCAGGTGAGCAGTTCTTC
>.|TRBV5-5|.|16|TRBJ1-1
CASSLELGAGNTEAFF
TGTGCCAGCAGCTTGGAGTTGGGGGCCGGGAACACTGAAGCTTTCTTT
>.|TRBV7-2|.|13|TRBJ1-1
CASSLDRNTEAFF
TGTGCCAGCAGCTTAGACAGGAACACTGAAGCTTTCTTT
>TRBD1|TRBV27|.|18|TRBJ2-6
CASSKRQGAMSGANVLTF
TGTGCCAGCAGTAAGAGACAGGGGGCAATGTCTGGGGCCAACGTCCTGACTTTC
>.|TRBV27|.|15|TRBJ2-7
CASSLRGRLAYEQYF
TGTGCCAGCAGCCTTAGGGGGAGACTCGCCTACGAGCAGTACTTC
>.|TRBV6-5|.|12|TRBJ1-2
CASSYGTGGYTF
TGTGCCAGCAGTTACGGCACGGGTGGCTACACCTTC
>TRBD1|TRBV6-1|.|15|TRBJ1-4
CASSVTGGASEKLFF
TGTGCCAGCAGTGTGACAGGGGGCGCTAGCGAAAAACTGTTTTTT
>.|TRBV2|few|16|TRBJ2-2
CASSELVETNTGELFF
TGTGCCAGCAGTGAGTTGGTGGAGACGAACACCGGGGAGCTGTTTTTT
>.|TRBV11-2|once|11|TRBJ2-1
CASSPANEQFF
TGTGCCAGCAGCCCCGCGAATGAGCAGTTCTTC
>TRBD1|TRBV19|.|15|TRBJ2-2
CASFRTGTNTGELFF
TGTGCCAGTTTTAGGACAGGCACGAACACCGGGGAGCTGTTTTTT